This T cell receptor beta chain was recorded in a study of T cells in localized non-small cell lung cancer. This clone was detected only a few times. The antigen remains undetermined. Trimming removed 3 bases at V and 0 bases at J, with 13 bases between. CDR3 length equals 16 residues. The germline V gene has CDR1 LNHDA and CDR2 SQIVND (reference sequence). Two independent pathologists confirmed no atypia in lung taken at least 2 cm from tumor. Study observations and caveats: Adjacent uninvolved lung tissue had the highest T cell clonality, exceeding tumor. Greater T cell density in blood accompanied longer overall survival.

The protocol was immunoSEQ multiplex PCR, while the TCRdb copy is restricted to in-frame clones and leaves out a portion. The sample records about 1,100 clones, around 21% being singletons. The genes are TRBV19 and TRBJ2-3, with D perhaps given as TRBD1 or TRBD2 (6 bases each). This specimen consisted of normal lung tissue next to the tumor, obtained before any cancer treatment. This sequence originates from a male donor aged 60 or over with stage III lung adenocarcinoma. The CDR3 loop reads CASSMFGGPSTDTQYF. DNA for the CDR3: TGTGCCAGTAGTATGTTCGGGGGCCCTAGCACAGATACGCAGTATTTT.